This is a list of T cell receptor beta chains from one sample in a study of OX40 agonist ivuxolimab in advanced cancers. The repertoire was sequenced with immunoSEQ multiplex PCR; TCRdb's copy has only in-frame clones and lacks some. The sample lists 90,000 to 100,000 clones; roughly 90% were seen once. The source was CD4+ or CD8+ T cells sorted from blood, collected in a trial of the OX40 agonist ivuxolimab. The receptor set was obtained from an adult with an advanced solid tumor such as melanoma, head and neck, liver or kidney cancer. Both conserved end residues are part of each CDR3. Fields, in order: clone size, J gene, D gene, V gene, CDR3 DNA, CDR3 protein. A D gene is named only where the DNA matches it firmly. Clone size, where shown, is once, few, many, or a class for clones that have expanded.

>.|TRBJ2-7|.|TRBV28
TGTGCCAGCAACAAATTCAACTACGAGCAGTACTTC
CASNKFNYEQYF
>.|TRBJ2-7|.|TRBV13
TGTGCCAGCAGAAGCCTGACAGCCGGCTACGAGCAGTACTTC
CASRSLTAGYEQYF
>.|TRBJ2-2|TRBD1|TRBV29-1
TGCAGCGTTGGGAACAGGGGCGCGAACACCGGGGAGCTGTTTTTT
CSVGNRGANTGELFF
>.|TRBJ2-1|TRBD2|TRBV27
TGTGCCAGCAGGGGACTAGCGCACAATGAGCAGTTCTTC
CASRGLAHNEQFF
>.|TRBJ1-1|TRBD1|TRBV5-1
TGCGCCAGCAGCTGGGCGACAGGGGGTTCAGGCACTGAAGCTTTCTTT
CASSWATGGSGTEAFF
>.|TRBJ2-3|TRBD2|TRBV30
TGTGCCTTCATGGCGGGGGGCCTAGATACGCAGTATTTT
CAFMAGGLDTQYF
>.|TRBJ2-1|.|TRBV9
TGTGCCAGCAGCGTACGAGATACCTACAATGAGCAGTTCTTC
CASSVRDTYNEQFF
>.|TRBJ2-5|.|TRBV28
TGTGCCAGCTGCGGCGGGGAGACCCAGTACTTC
CASCGGETQYF
>once|TRBJ2-3|TRBD2|TRBV5-8
TGTGCCAGCAACCTAAGGACTAGCGGTACCACAGATACGCAGTATTTT
CASNLRTSGTTDTQYF
>.|TRBJ1-2|.|TRBV12-5
TGTGCTAGTGGTTTGAGTGGACGGAGGCTCTATGGCTACACCTTC
CASGLSGRRLYGYTF
>.|TRBJ2-5|TRBD2|TRBV5-4
TGTGCCAGCAGCCAGGGGACTAGCGGGATCCGAGAGACCCAGTACTTC
CASSQGTSGIRETQYF
>.|TRBJ2-4|.|TRBV6-1
TGTGCCAGCACAATCGGAGCGCTAGCCAAAAACATTCAGTACTTC
CASTIGALAKNIQYF
>.|TRBJ2-1|TRBD2|TRBV7-7
TGTGCCAGCAGCTTAGGGACTAGCGGGAGTGTGGGGTACAATGAGCAGTTCTTC
CASSLGTSGSVGYNEQFF
>.|TRBJ1-3|.|TRBV7-8
TGTGCCAGCAGCTTAGATTGGGGGTTCTCTGGAAACACCATATATTTT
CASSLDWGFSGNTIYF
>.|TRBJ1-4|TRBD1|TRBV4-1
TGCGCCAGCAGCCAAGAGATGGGGACAGGGCGAGGTGAAAAACTGTTTTTT
CASSQEMGTGRGEKLFF
>.|TRBJ1-2|.|TRBV5-1
TGCGCCAGCAGCTTAGAGACGTACTATGGCTACACCTTC
CASSLETYYGYTF
>.|TRBJ1-6|.|TRBV30
TGTGCCTGGAGTCCACTTTGGGGCCAAATTCAGGATCTCCACTTT
CAWSPLWGQIQDLHF
>few|TRBJ1-4|TRBD1|TRBV6-1
TGTGCCAGCAGTGAAGCGCTCGGGACAGGGGTCGAAAAACTGTTTTTT
CASSEALGTGVEKLFF
>.|TRBJ1-1|.|TRBV6-1
TGTGCCAGCCAGGACAACGTGAACACTGAAGCTTTCTTT
CASQDNVNTEAFF